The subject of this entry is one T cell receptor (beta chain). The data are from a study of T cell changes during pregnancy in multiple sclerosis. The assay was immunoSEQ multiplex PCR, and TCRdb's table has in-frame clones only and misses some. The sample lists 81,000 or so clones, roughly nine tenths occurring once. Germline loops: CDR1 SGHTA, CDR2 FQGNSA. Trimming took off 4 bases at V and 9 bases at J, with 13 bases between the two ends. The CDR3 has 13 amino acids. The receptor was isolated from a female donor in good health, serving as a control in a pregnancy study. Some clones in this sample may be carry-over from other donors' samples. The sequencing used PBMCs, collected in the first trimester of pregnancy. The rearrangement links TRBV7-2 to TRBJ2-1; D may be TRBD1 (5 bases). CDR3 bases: TGTGCCAGCAGCTCCGCCGCAGGGATTGAGCAGTTCTTC. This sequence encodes CASSSAAGIEQFF.